This T cell receptor beta chain was identified during a study of T cells after posttransplantation cyclophosphamide. There are many counts of this clone. Its specificity is unknown. This CDR3 region has 13 residues. CDR1 and CDR2 (germline): MDHEN, SYDVKM. V was trimmed by 6 bases and J by 4 bases, leaving 12 bases between them. This related bone marrow graft donor gave peripheral blood on the day of marrow donation. General study results and limits: Recipient CMV seropositivity and CMV reactivation strongly tracked TRB clonality. TRB overlap between skin or GI tissue T cells and blood was limited.

Here immunoSEQ multiplex PCR was the method, and the copy in TCRdb shows in-frame clones only, minus some. This repertoire holds under 40,000 clones, and none appear only once. The sequencing sample was made of PBMCs. This clonotype originated in a woman between 45 and 60 years old in good health and a related stem cell transplant donor. The chain links TRBV28 to TRBJ1-2; D is unresolved. This CDR3 is CASSPIRAYGYTF. Written as DNA, the CDR3 is TGTGCCAGCAGCCCAATAAGGGCCTATGGCTACACCTTC.